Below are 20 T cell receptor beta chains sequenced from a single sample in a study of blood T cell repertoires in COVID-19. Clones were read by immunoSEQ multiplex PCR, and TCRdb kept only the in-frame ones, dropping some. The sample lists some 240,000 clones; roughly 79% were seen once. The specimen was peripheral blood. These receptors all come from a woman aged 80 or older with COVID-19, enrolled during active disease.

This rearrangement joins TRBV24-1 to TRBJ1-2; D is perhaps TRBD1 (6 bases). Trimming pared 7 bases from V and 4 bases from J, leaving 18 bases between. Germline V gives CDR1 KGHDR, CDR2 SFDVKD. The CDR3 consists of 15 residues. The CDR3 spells CATRSRGYIIYGYTF. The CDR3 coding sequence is TGTGCCACCAGGTCGAGGGGGTATATCATCTATGGCTACACCTTC.

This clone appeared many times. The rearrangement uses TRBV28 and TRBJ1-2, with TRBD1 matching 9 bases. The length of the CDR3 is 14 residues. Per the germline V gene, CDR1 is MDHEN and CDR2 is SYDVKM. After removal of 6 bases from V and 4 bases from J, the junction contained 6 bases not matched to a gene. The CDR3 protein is CASREQGAGYGYTF. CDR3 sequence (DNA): TGTGCCAGCAGGGAACAGGGGGCGGGCTATGGCTACACCTTC.

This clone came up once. This CDR3 is CASSRLPSGNNEQFF. The CDR3 coding sequence is TGTGCCAGCAGCCGGCTGCCTAGCGGGAACAATGAGCAGTTCTTC. The chain carries TRBV7-2 and TRBJ2-1; 9 positions match TRBD2. V lost 5 bases to trimming and J lost 5 bases; unmatched junction nucleotides: 7. Germline CDR1 SGHTA, CDR2 FQGNSA. This CDR3 is 15 amino acids long.

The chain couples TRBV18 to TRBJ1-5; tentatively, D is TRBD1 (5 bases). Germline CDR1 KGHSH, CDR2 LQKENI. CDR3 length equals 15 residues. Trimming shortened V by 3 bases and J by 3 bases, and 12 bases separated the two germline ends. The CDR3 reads CASSPLQASNQPQHF. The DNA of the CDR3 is TGTGCCAGCTCACCTTTACAGGCTTCCAATCAGCCCCAGCATTTT.

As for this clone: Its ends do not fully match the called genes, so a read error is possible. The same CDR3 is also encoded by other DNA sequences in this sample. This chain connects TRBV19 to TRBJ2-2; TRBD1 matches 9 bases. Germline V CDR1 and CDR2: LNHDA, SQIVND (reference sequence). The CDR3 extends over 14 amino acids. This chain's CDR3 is CASRGTGNTGELFF. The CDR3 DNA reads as TGTGCCAGTAGAGGGACAGGGAACACTGGGGAGCTGTTTTTT.

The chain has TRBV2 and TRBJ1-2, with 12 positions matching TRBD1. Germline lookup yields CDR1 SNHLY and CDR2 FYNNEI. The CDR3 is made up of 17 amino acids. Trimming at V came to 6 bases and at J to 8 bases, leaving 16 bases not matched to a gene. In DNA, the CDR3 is TGTGCCAGCAGGCTTGTGGGGGCCGGGACAGGGGGCTTGGGCTACACCTTC. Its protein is CASRLVGAGTGGLGYTF.

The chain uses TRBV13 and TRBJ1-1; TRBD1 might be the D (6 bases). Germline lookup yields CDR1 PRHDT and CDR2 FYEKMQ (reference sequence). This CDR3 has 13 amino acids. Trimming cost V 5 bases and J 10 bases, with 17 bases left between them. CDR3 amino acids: CASSHNRDQRAFF. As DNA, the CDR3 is TGTGCCAGCAGCCACAACAGGGACCAGAGAGCTTTCTTT.

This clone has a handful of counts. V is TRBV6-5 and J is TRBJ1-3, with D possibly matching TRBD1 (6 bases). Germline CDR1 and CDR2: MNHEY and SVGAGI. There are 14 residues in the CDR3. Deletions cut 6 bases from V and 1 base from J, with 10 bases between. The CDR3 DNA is TGTGCCAGCAGCTCCACAGGGTCTGGAAACACCATATATTTT. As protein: CASSSTGSGNTIYF.

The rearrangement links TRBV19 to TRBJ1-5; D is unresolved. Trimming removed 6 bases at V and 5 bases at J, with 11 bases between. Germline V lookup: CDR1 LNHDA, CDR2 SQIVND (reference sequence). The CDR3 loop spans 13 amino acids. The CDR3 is CASREALYQPQHF. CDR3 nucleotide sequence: TGTGCCAGTAGGGAGGCGTTGTATCAGCCCCAGCATTTT.

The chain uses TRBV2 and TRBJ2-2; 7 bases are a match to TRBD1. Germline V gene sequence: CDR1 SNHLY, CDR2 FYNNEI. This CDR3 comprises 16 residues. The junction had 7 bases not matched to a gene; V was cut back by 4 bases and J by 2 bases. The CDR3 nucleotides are TGTGCCAGCAGTGGACGGGACAGATCAAACACCGGGGAGCTGTTTTTT. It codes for CASSGRDRSNTGELFF.

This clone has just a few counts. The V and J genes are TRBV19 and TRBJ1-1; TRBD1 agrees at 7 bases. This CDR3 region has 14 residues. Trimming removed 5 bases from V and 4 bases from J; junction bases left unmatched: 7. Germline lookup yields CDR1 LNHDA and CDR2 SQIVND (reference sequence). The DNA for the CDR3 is TGTGCCAGTAGTCTAGGGGGCCTGGTCACTGAAGCTTTCTTT. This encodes CASSLGGLVTEAFF. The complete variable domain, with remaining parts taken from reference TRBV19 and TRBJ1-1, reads DGGITQSPKYLFRKEGQNVTLSCEQNLNHDAMYWYRQDPGQGLRLIYYSQIVNDFQKGDIAEGYSVSREKKESFPLTVTSAQKNPTAFYLCASSLGGLVTEAFFGQGTRLTVV.

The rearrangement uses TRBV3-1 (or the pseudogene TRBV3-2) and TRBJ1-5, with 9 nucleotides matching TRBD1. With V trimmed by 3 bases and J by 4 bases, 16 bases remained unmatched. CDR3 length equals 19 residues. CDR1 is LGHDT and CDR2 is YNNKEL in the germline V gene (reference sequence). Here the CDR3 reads CASSHVPGQGDPANQPQHF. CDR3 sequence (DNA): TGTGCCAGCAGCCATGTACCGGGACAGGGAGACCCAGCAAATCAGCCCCAGCATTTT.

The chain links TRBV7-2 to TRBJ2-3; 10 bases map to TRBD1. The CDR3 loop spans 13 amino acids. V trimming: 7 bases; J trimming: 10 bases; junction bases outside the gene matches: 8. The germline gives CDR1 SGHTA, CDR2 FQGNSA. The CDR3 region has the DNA TGTGCCAGCACCGACCGGACAGGGGGGGCGCAGTATTTT. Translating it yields CASTDRTGGAQYF.

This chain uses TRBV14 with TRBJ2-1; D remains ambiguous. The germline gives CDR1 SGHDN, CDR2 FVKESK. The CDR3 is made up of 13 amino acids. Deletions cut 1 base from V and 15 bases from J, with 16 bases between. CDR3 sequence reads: CASSQASGLISFF. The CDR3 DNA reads TGTGCCAGCAGCCAAGCTTCAGGTTTAATTTCGTTCTTC.

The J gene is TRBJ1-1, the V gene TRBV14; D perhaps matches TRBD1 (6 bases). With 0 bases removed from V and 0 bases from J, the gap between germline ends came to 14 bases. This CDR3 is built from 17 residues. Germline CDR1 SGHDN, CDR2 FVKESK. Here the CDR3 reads CASSQDWAGAMNTEAFF. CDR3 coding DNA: TGTGCCAGCAGCCAAGATTGGGCAGGGGCGATGAACACTGAAGCTTTCTTT.

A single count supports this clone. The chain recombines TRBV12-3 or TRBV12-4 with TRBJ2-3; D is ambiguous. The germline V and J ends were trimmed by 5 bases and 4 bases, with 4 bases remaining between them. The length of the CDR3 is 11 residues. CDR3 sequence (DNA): TGTGCCAGCAGTCCCGCAGATACGCAGTATTTT. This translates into CASSPADTQYF.

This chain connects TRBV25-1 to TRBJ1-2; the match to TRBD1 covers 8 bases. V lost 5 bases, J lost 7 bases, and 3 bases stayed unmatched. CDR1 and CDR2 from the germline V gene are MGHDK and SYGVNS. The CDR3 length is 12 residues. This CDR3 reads CASSTGGLGYTF. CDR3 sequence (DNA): TGTGCCAGCAGTACAGGGGGTCTTGGCTACACCTTC.

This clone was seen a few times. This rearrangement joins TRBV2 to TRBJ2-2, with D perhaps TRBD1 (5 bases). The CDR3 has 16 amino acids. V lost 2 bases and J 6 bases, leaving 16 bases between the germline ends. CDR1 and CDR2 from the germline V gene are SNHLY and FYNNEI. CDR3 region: CASSENGAGWSGELFF. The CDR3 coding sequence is TGTGCCAGCAGTGAAAATGGGGCAGGGTGGTCCGGGGAGCTGTTTTTT.

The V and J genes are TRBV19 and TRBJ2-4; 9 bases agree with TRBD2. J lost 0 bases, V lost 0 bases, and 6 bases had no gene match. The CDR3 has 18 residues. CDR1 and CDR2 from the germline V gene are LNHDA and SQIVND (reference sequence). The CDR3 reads CASSIDTLAGVAKNIQYF. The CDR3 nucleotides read TGTGCCAGTAGTATAGATACCTTAGCGGGGGTAGCCAAAAACATTCAGTACTTC.

The CDR3 spells CATKGQNTEAFF. In DNA, the CDR3 is TGTGCCACCAAAGGACAGAACACTGAAGCTTTCTTT. The V and J genes are TRBV24-1 and TRBJ1-1; D is perhaps TRBD1 (5 bases). Per the germline V gene, CDR1 is KGHDR and CDR2 is SFDVKD. The V and J ends lost 8 bases and 1 base respectively, with 7 bases between them. The CDR3 length is 12 residues.